These 6 T cell receptor beta chains were all obtained from the same sample, sequenced in a study of beta chain features in type 1 diabetes. Since all of the isolated RNA was reverse transcribed, expressed TCRB transcripts were what got sequenced. Sequencing was performed with immunoSEQ multiplex PCR; in TCRdb, only in-frame clones are kept and a portion is missing. The repertoire consists of 65,000 to 100,000 clones, with 25% to 35% occurring once and the leading ten covering about 0.5%. Sequenced input: stem cell memory CD4+ T cells from blood. The receptors shown here come from a woman aged 18-29 years in good health.

This clone came up a few times. The chain recombines TRBV29-1 with TRBJ2-1; 8 bases fit TRBD1. CDR1 is SQVTM, CDR2 ANQGSEA, per germline. V gave up 5 bases and J gave up 7 bases; unmatched junction bases: 10. This CDR3 has 14 residues. This CDR3 is CSVRSQGATNEQFF. In DNA, the CDR3 is TGCAGCGTTAGGAGTCAGGGGGCAACAAATGAGCAGTTCTTC.

V usage is TRBV4-2 and J usage is TRBJ2-1; D is possibly TRBD2 (5 bases). V dropped 2 bases and J dropped 2 bases, with 13 bases sitting between them. This CDR3 comprises 16 residues. Germline assignment: CDR1 LGHNA and CDR2 YNFKEQ. The CDR3 reads CASSQLDGLTYNEQFF. CDR3 DNA sequence: TGTGCCAGCAGCCAATTGGACGGACTTACCTACAATGAGCAGTTCTTC.

This chain uses TRBV9 with TRBJ2-2; D might be TRBD1 (6 bases). Deletions cut 0 bases from V and 0 bases from J, with 9 bases between. This CDR3 region has 16 residues. Per the germline V gene, CDR1 is SGDLS and CDR2 is YYNGEE. The CDR3 reads CASSVGQVTNTGELFF. The DNA of the CDR3 is TGTGCCAGCAGCGTAGGACAGGTTACGAACACCGGGGAGCTGTTTTTT.

CDR3 coding DNA: TGTGCCAGCAGTTACAGCGGACAGGGATATGGCTACACCTTC. Translation gives CASSYSGQGYGYTF. The rearrangement joins TRBV6-5 to TRBJ1-2, with 8 bases lining up with TRBD1. This CDR3 comprises 14 residues. Germline V lookup: CDR1 MNHEY, CDR2 SVGAGI. J gave up 5 bases and V 2 bases, and 4 bases lay outside the gene matches.

This clone was recorded a few times. The chain employs TRBV30 and TRBJ2-7; 7 bases fit TRBD1. This CDR3 comprises 14 residues. V shed 7 bases, J shed 3 bases, and the junction held 12 bases outside the gene matches. In germline, CDR1 is GTSNPN, CDR2 SVGIG (reference sequence). The CDR3 sequence: CALNPGQWSYEQYF. The CDR3 DNA is TGTGCCTTAAATCCGGGACAGTGGAGCTACGAGCAGTACTTC.

The chain recombines TRBV7-6 with TRBJ2-1; D perhaps matches TRBD2 (8 bases). Trimming shortened V by 2 bases and J by 3 bases, and 14 bases separated the two germline ends. The germline V gene has CDR1 SGHVS and CDR2 FNYEAQ. This CDR3 has 16 residues. The CDR3 nucleotides are TGTGCCAGCAGCTTAAGGGGGCGGGGGGACTACAATGAGCAGTTCTTC. Translated, it gives CASSLRGRGDYNEQFF.